What follows are 2 T cell receptor beta chains derived from one specimen sequenced in a study of T cell responses to AZD1222 COVID-19 vaccine. The table came from immunoSEQ multiplex PCR; TCRdb's copy has only in-frame clones and leaves some out. The data show 140,000 to 150,000 clones, approximately 90% seen once. This material consisted of peripheral blood, taken on day 0 of AZD1222 vaccination. The receptors were gathered from an adult in good health.

This chain links TRBV1 with TRBJ2-7; the table's TRBD1 call for D was not verified on the DNA. TRBV1 represents a pseudogene. The CDR3 length is 14 residues. The CDR3 protein is CTSRQASSSYEQYF. CDR3 nucleotide sequence: TGCACCAGCAGGCAGGCATCCAGCTCCTACGAGCAGTACTTC.

The chain recombines TRBV19 with TRBJ2-1; no clear D gene. Germline V gene sequence: CDR1 LNHDA, CDR2 SQIVND (reference sequence). Trimming shortened V by 6 bases and J by 10 bases, and 22 bases separated the two germline ends. The CDR3 covers 15 residues. DNA for the CDR3: TGTGCCAGTAGCCCCCTTCCTGCGAGTGCGCTGGAGCAGTTCTTC. Amino acid sequence: CASSPLPASALEQFF.